A single sample gave rise to the 18 T cell receptor beta chains below, sequenced in a study of T cells in Graves' hyperthyroidism and ophthalmopathy. Amplification targeted TCR beta CDR3 regions from RNA transcripts. The HTBI primer set was used in a first-round RT-PCR of the TCR CDR3. Using its own MiXCR run on the multiplex PCR reads, TCRdb lists one record per CDR3 protein. The sample has fewer than 650,000 distinct CDR3 sequences; roughly 14% are singletons. Material for sequencing was blood. The receptors shown here come from a woman in her 30s with Graves' hyperthyroidism that later progressed to Graves' ophthalmopathy.

At least ten counts were recorded for this clonotype. This sequence joins TRBV28 and TRBJ1-5; 8 bases map to TRBD1. The CDR3 consists of 14 residues. The junction had 5 bases not matched to a gene; V was cut back by 5 bases and J by 5 bases. Germline-derived CDR1 and CDR2 are MDHEN and SYDVKM. DNA for the CDR3: TGTGCCAGCAGTCCACAGGGGGTTGATCAGCCCCAGCATTTT. Encoded protein: CASSPQGVDQPQHF.

Comment on this clonotype: This clone may be a read error of a much larger clone one base away. The J gene is TRBJ1-1, the V gene TRBV5-5, with a possible D match to TRBD1 (6 bases). The V end was cut by 0 bases, the J end by 7 bases, with 16 bases between. This CDR3 spans 15 amino acids. The germline CDR1 and CDR2 sequences are SGHKS and YYEKEE (reference sequence). CDR3 nucleotide sequence: TGTGCCAGCAGCTTGGTTGGGGGGCTGCCCAGTGAAGCTTTCTTT. Translation: CASSLVGGLPSEAFF. Together with reference TRBV5-5 and TRBJ1-1, the CDR3 gives the full variable domain: DAGVTQSPTHLIKTRGQQVTLRCSPISGHKSVSWYQQVLGQGPQFIFQYYEKEERGRGNFPDRFSARQFPNYSSELNVNALLLGDSALYLCASSLVGGLPSEAFFGQGTRLTVV.

J is TRBJ1-1 and V is TRBV2; D is unclear. Germline V gene sequence: CDR1 SNHLY, CDR2 FYNNEI. Trimming removed 8 bases from V and 4 bases from J, with 8 bases in between. There are 11 residues in the CDR3. CDR3 amino acids: CASGLSTEAFF. For the CDR3, the DNA is TGTGCCAGCGGATTGAGCACTGAAGCTTTCTTT. The whole variable domain, remainder taken from reference TRBV2 and TRBJ1-1, is EPEVTQTPSHQVTQMGQEVILRCVPISNHLYFYWYRQILGQKVEFLVSFYNNEISEKSEIFDDQFSVERPDGSNFTLKIRSTKLEDSAMYFCASGLSTEAFFGQGTRLTVV.

This clonotype was recorded many times. The CDR3 reads CASSWQGKATNEKLFF. The CDR3 region has the DNA TGTGCCAGCAGTTGGCAGGGGAAGGCAACTAATGAAAAACTGTTTTTT. This chain uses TRBV2 with TRBJ1-4; a weak D match, TRBD1 (6 bases). CDR1 and CDR2 (germline): SNHLY, FYNNEI. This CDR3 region has 16 residues. The V end was cut by 5 bases, the J end by 0 bases, with 13 bases between.

As regards this clonotype: A much bigger clone sits one base away, suggesting this may be a read error. The chain is built from TRBV30 and TRBJ2-1; tentative D call: TRBD2 (5 bases). The germline gives CDR1 GTSNPN, CDR2 SVGIG (reference sequence). The CDR3 has 15 residues. Trimming left V 0 bases short and J 2 bases short, with 11 bases between. The CDR3 reads CAWSVQEGAYNEQFF. CDR3 bases: TGTGCCTGGAGTGTACAAGAGGGAGCCTACAATGAGCAGTTCTTC.

The rearrangement joins TRBV28 to TRBJ2-1, with D maybe TRBD2 (5 bases). The CDR3 is made up of 17 amino acids. Looked up from germline, CDR1 is MDHEN and CDR2 is SYDVKM. Trimming shortened V by 4 bases and J by 2 bases, and 18 bases separated the two germline ends. DNA of the CDR3: TGTGCCAGCAGTTCCCCGATAGCGCGAGGGCCCTACAATGAGCAGTTCTTC. It specifies CASSSPIARGPYNEQFF.

There are many counts of this clonotype. The chain uses TRBV27 and TRBJ2-5; possibly TRBD2 for D (6 bases). This CDR3 spans 12 amino acids. The V gene's germline CDR1 is MNHEY and CDR2 SMNVEV (reference sequence). Trimming cost V 3 bases and J 4 bases, with 6 bases left between them. The CDR3 DNA follows: TGTGCCAGCAGTTTCGGGGGAGAGACCCAGTACTTC. Translating gives CASSFGGETQYF.

This clonotype came up many times. This chain connects TRBV7-2 to TRBJ2-5, with unresolved D. Germline V gene sequence: CDR1 SGHTA, CDR2 FQGNSA. V was shortened by 2 bases and J by 5 bases, with 9 bases between the two germline ends. CDR3 size: 13 residues. CDR3 sequence: CASSLFPSETQYF. DNA of the CDR3: TGTGCCAGCAGCTTATTCCCCTCGGAGACCCAGTACTTC.

The V call is TRBV4-2, the J call TRBJ1-1; 9 bases are shared with TRBD1. Germline assignment: CDR1 LGHNA and CDR2 YNFKEQ. The CDR3 sequence is 14 residues long. The trim removed 4 bases at V and 3 bases at J, leaving 3 bases unmatched. The DNA of the CDR3 is TGTGCCAGCAGCCGGACAGGGGAAGACACTGAAGCTTTCTTT. It codes for CASSRTGEDTEAFF.

This clonotype showed up many times. The V and J genes are TRBV4-2 and TRBJ2-5, with D unresolved. V was shortened by 0 bases and J by 0 bases, with 5 bases between the two germline ends. This CDR3 comprises 14 residues. Germline values: CDR1 LGHNA, CDR2 YNFKEQ. The CDR3 loop is CASSQEAYQETQYF. The CDR3, as DNA: TGTGCCAGCAGCCAAGAAGCCTACCAAGAGACCCAGTACTTC.

This clonotype was picked up many times. This chain uses TRBV19 with TRBJ2-7, with 10 bases lining up with TRBD1. Unmatched junction bases numbered 1, after V lost 3 bases and J lost 2 bases. The CDR3 contains 14 residues. The germline V gene encodes CDR1 LNHDA and CDR2 SQIVND (reference sequence). The DNA for the CDR3 is TGTGCCAGTAGTATTGGGACAGGGGCCTACGAGCAGTACTTC. Translated: CASSIGTGAYEQYF.

This chain uses TRBV6-1 with TRBJ2-7; the D gene is possibly TRBD1 (5 bases). Near its end, the DNA agrees better with TRBJ2-1, so the J call may be wrong. Per germline, CDR1 MNHNS and CDR2 SASEGT. The CDR3 sequence is 12 residues long. CDR3 DNA: TGTGCCAGCAGCCCCGACAGCTACGAGCAGTTCTTC. The encoded protein is CASSPDSYEQFF.

The chain is built from TRBV10-3 and TRBJ2-2; no clear D. V was pared by 3 bases and J by 1 base, with 6 bases between. The length of the CDR3 is 14 residues. Germline V gene sequence: CDR1 ENHRY, CDR2 SYGVKD. The CDR3 here is CAISDTENTGELFF. In nucleotides, the CDR3 is TGTGCCATCAGTGACACAGAGAACACCGGGGAGCTGTTTTTT.

In its sample, this clonotype was seen many times. The V and J genes are TRBV19 and TRBJ1-1; 7 bases fit TRBD1. J was trimmed by 2 bases and V by 5 bases; bases with no gene match: 8. The CDR3 extends over 15 amino acids. Looked up from germline, CDR1 is LNHDA and CDR2 is SQIVND (reference sequence). CDR3 residues: CASSLNRGLNTEAFF. In DNA, the CDR3 is TGTGCCAGTAGTTTGAACAGGGGCCTCAACACTGAAGCTTTCTTT.

This clonotype has a handful of counts. The chain is built from TRBV27 and TRBJ1-1; D possibly corresponds to TRBD1 (6 bases). Trimming stripped 4 bases from V and 7 bases from J, with 13 bases between. The CDR3 loop spans 13 amino acids. Per the germline V gene, CDR1 is MNHEY and CDR2 is SMNVEV (reference sequence). This CDR3 reads CASSSGGDIEAFF. The CDR3 bases are TGTGCCAGCAGTTCCGGGGGGGACATTGAAGCTTTCTTT.

This clonotype was seen at least ten times. The J gene is TRBJ2-1, the V gene TRBV12-3 or TRBV12-4; 9 positions match TRBD2. This CDR3 region has 21 residues. V gave up 7 bases and J gave up 4 bases; unmatched junction bases: 26. CDR3 residues: CASKWSREIAGDTQPYNEQFF. In DNA, the CDR3 is TGTGCCAGCAAATGGAGCAGGGAAATAGCGGGAGACACCCAGCCGTACAATGAGCAGTTCTTC.

The V gene is TRBV29-1, the J gene TRBJ1-1; no firm D call. V was trimmed by 4 bases and J by 4 bases, leaving 13 bases between them. The CDR3 spans 13 residues. Germline V gene lookup returns CDR1 SQVTM and CDR2 ANQGSEA. CDR3 sequence: CSVVVAEGTEAFF. The CDR3, as DNA: TGCAGCGTTGTAGTGGCCGAGGGCACTGAAGCTTTCTTT.

With respect to this clonotype: With a much larger clone just one base away, this may be a read error. The gene calls are TRBV3-1 and TRBJ2-3, with D perhaps matching TRBD1 (6 bases). The germline gives CDR1 LGHDT, CDR2 YNNKEL (reference sequence). The CDR3 has 16 residues. CDR3 in DNA: TGTGCCAGCAGCCAAGCTGGGGGCCAAGTAGGAGATACGCAGTGTTTT. Translation gives CASSQAGGQVGDTQCF.